This T cell receptor (beta chain) was found in a study of cytomegalovirus exposure and HLA in healthy donors. Study-wide results and caveats: A missense variant in DCLRE1C was later tied to TCR beta V- and J-gene trimming. The number of N-insertions in an Asian-associated ancestry cluster was reportedly below the approximately 680-donor mean in a later analysis.

Concerning this clone: Its matching antigen is unknown.

The PCR was carried out with 60 Vbeta primers and 13 Jbeta primers. Sequencing used immunoSEQ multiplex PCR; TCRdb keeps in-frame clones, though not all of them. This sample has 150,000 or so clones, with approximately 85% found just once. V was trimmed by 0 bases and J by 1 base, leaving 8 bases between them. The CDR3 consists of 14 residues. Germline-derived CDR1 and CDR2 are SGHRS and YFSETQ. Sample: PBMCs. The sequence derives from a man between 18 and 29 years old in good health and CMV-seropositive. V gene TRBV5-1 combines with J gene TRBJ2-7; tentatively, D is TRBD1 (6 bases). CDR3 sequence: CASSLDRVSYEQYF. The CDR3 DNA reads TGCGCCAGCAGCTTGGACAGGGTATCCTACGAGCAGTACTTC. Supplemented by reference TRBV5-1 and TRBJ2-7, the full variable domain reads KAGVTQTPRYLIKTRGQQVTLSCSPISGHRSVSWYQQTPGQGLQFLFEYFSETQRNKGNFPGRFSGRQFSNSRSEMNVSTLELGDSALYLCASSLDRVSYEQYFGPGTRLTVT.